The clone carrying this TCR beta chain was seen only once. The data derive from a study of blood T cell repertoires in COVID-19. Using immunoSEQ multiplex PCR, the repertoire was profiled, and TCRdb retains in-frame clones only, with some absent. The profile shows some 320,000 clones, more than 90% of them singletons. The CDR3 is 13 residues long. From germline, CDR1 is MNHEY and CDR2 SVGAGI. With V trimmed by 6 bases and J by 6 bases, 7 bases remained unmatched. The TCR originated in a man aged 55 to 70 who had recovered from COVID-19. Sequenced: PBMCs or T cells enriched from blood (not recorded which). The rearrangement links TRBV6-5 to TRBJ2-7, with TRBD1 matching over 8 bases. The CDR3 reads CASRKTGDGEQYF. The CDR3 nucleotides are TGTGCCAGCAGAAAGACAGGGGACGGCGAGCAGTACTTC.